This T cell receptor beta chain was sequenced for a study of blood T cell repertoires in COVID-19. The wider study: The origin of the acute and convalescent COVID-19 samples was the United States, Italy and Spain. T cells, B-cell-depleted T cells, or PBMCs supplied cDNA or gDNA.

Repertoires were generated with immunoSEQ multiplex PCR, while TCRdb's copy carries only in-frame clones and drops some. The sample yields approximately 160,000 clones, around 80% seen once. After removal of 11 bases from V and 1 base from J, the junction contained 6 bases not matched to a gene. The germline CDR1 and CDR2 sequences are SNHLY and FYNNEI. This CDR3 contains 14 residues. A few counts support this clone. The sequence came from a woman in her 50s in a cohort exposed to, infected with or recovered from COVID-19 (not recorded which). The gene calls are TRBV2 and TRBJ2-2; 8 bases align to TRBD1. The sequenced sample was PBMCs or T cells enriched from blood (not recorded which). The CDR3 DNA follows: TGTGCCGGAAGGACAGGGCAGAACACCGGGGAGCTGTTTTTT. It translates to CAGRTGQNTGELFF.